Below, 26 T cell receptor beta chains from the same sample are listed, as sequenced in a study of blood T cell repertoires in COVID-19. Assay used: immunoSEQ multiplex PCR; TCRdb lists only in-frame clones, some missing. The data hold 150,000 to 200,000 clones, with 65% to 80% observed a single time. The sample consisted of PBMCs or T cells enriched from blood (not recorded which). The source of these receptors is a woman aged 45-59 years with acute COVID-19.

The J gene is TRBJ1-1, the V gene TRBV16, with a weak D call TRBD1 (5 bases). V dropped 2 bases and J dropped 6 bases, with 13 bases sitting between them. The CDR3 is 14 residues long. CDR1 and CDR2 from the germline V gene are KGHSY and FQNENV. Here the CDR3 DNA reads TGTGCCAGCAGCCAAGAGGCTACGGGGGCTGAAGCTTTCTTT. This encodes CASSQEATGAEAFF.

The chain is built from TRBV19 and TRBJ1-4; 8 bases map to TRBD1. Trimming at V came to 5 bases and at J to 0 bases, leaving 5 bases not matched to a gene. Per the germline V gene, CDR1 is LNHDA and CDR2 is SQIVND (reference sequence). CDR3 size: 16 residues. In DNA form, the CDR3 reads TGTGCCAGTAGTGCGGGACAGGCTGCAACTAATGAAAAACTGTTTTTT. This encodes CASSAGQAATNEKLFF.

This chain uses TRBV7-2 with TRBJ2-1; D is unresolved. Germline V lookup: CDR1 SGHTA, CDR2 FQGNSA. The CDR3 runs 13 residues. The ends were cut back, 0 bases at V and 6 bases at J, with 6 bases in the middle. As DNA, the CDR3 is TGTGCCAGCAGCTTAGCTAGCCGCAATGAGCAGTTCTTC. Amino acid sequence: CASSLASRNEQFF. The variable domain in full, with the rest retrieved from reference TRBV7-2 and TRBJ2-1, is GAGVSQSPSNKVTEKGKDVELRCDPISGHTALYWYRQSLGQGLEFLIYFQGNSAPDKSGLPSDRFSAERTGGSVSTLTIQRTQQEDSAVYLCASSLASRNEQFFGPGTRLTVL.

CDR3 protein: CATSPGGPNQPQHF. CDR3 DNA sequence: TGTGCCACCAGTCCGGGGGGGCCCAATCAGCCCCAGCATTTT. This chain links TRBV19 with TRBJ1-5; maybe TRBD1 (6 bases). The CDR3 is made up of 14 amino acids. V lost 10 bases and J 3 bases, leaving 16 bases between the germline ends. Germline V gene lookup returns CDR1 LNHDA and CDR2 SQIVND (reference sequence).

The CDR3 sequence: CASSLDTRGETQYF. The CDR3 coding sequence is TGTGCCAGCAGCTTGGATACGCGGGGGGAGACCCAGTACTTC. The chain links TRBV3-1 (or the pseudogene TRBV3-2) to TRBJ2-5; 7 bases are shared with TRBD2. The CDR3 contains 14 residues. V shed 5 bases, J shed 5 bases, and the junction held 8 bases outside the gene matches. Per the germline V gene, CDR1 is LGHDT and CDR2 is YNNKEL (reference sequence).

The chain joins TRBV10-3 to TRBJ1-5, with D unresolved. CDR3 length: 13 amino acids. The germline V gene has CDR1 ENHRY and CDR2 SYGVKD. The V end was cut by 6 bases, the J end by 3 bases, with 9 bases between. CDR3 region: CAIREGVNQPQHF. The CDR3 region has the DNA TGTGCCATCAGGGAGGGAGTCAATCAGCCCCAGCATTTT.

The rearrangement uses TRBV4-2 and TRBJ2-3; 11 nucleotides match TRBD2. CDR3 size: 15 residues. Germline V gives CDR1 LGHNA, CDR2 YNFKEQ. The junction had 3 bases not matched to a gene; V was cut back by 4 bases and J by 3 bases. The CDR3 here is CASSLSGGGTDTQYF. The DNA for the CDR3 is TGTGCCAGCAGCCTTAGCGGGGGGGGAACAGATACGCAGTATTTT.

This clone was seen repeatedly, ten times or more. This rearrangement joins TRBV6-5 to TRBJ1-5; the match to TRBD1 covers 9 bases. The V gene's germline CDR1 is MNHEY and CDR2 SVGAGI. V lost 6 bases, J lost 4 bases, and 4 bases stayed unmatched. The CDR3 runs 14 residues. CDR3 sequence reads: CASSHGQGNQPQHF. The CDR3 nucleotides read TGTGCCAGCAGCCACGGACAGGGGAATCAGCCCCAGCATTTT.

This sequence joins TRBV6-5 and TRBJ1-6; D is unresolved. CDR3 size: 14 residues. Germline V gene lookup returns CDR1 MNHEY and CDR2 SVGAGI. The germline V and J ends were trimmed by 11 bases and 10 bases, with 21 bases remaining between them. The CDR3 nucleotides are TGTGCCTCACCGGCCTCCACAAACGGGTCACCCCTCCACTTT. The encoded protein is CASPASTNGSPLHF.

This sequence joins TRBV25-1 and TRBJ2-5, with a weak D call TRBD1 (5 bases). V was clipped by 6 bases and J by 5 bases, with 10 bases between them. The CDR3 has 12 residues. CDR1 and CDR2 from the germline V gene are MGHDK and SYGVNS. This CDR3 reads CASRGPAETQYF. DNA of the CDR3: TGTGCCAGCAGGGGGCCCGCGGAGACCCAGTACTTC.

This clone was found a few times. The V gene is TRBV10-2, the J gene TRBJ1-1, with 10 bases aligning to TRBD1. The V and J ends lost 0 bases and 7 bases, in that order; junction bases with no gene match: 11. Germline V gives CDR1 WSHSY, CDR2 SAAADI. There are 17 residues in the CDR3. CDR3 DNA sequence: TGCGCCAGCAGTGAGTCAAGTGGACAGGGGGTCCGCAGTGAAGCTTTCTTT. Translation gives CASSESSGQGVRSEAFF.

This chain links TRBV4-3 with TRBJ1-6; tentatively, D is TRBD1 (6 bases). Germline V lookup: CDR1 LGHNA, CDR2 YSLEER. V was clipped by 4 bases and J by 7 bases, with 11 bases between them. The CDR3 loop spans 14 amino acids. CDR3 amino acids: CASSRGQLNSPLHF. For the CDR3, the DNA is TGCGCCAGCAGCCGTGGACAGCTGAATTCACCCCTCCACTTT.

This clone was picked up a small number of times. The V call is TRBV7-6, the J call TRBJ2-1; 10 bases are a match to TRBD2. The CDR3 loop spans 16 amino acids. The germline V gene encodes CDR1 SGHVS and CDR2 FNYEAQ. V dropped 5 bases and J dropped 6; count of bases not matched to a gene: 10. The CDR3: CASSAQSGGAFNEQFF. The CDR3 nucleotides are TGTGCCAGCAGCGCGCAAAGCGGGGGGGCCTTCAATGAGCAGTTCTTC.

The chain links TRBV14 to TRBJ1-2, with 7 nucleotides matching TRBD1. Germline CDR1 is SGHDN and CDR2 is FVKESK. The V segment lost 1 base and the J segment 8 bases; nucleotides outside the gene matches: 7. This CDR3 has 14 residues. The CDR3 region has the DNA TGTGCCAGCAGCCAAGCCGACAGGGTGAGGGGCTACACCTTC. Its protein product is CASSQADRVRGYTF.

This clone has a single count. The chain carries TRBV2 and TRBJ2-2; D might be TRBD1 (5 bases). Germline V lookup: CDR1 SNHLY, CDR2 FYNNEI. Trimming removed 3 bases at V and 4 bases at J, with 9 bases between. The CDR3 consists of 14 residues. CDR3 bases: TGTGCCAGCAGTGATCGACAGATCACCGGGGAGCTGTTTTTT. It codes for CASSDRQITGELFF. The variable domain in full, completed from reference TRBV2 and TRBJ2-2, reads EPEVTQTPSHQVTQMGQEVILRCVPISNHLYFYWYRQILGQKVEFLVSFYNNEISEKSEIFDDQFSVERPDGSNFTLKIRSTKLEDSAMYFCASSDRQITGELFFGEGSRLTVL.

The CDR3 DNA sequence: TGTGCCAGCAGTTTACAGGGATCGGCTAACTATGGCTACACCTTC. As protein: CASSLQGSANYGYTF. The chain combines TRBV2 with TRBJ1-2; TRBD1 is a possible D gene (6 bases). V lost 5 bases and J 0 bases, leaving 13 bases between the germline ends. Germline-derived CDR1 and CDR2 are SNHLY and FYNNEI. The CDR3 spans 15 residues.

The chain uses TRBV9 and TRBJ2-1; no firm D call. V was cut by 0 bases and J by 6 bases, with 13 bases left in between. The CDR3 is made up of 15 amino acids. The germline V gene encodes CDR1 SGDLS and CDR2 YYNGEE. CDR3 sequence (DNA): TGTGCCAGCAGCGTAGCCCCGGCGGCGGTCAATGAGCAGTTCTTC. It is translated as CASSVAPAAVNEQFF. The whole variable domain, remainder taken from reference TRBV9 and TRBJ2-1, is DSGVTQTPKHLITATGQRVTLRCSPRSGDLSVYWYQQSLDQGLQFLIQYYNGEERAKGNILERFSAQQFPDLHSELNLSSLELGDSALYFCASSVAPAAVNEQFFGPGTRLTVL.

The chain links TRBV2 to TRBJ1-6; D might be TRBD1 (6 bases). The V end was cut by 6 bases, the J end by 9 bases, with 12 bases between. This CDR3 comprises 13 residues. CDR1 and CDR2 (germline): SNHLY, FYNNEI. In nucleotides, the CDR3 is TGTGCCAGCAGCTCAGGGGCCACTTCACCCCTCCACTTT. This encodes CASSSGATSPLHF. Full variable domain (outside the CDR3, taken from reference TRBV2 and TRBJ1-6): EPEVTQTPSHQVTQMGQEVILRCVPISNHLYFYWYRQILGQKVEFLVSFYNNEISEKSEIFDDQFSVERPDGSNFTLKIRSTKLEDSAMYFCASSSGATSPLHFGNGTRLTVT.

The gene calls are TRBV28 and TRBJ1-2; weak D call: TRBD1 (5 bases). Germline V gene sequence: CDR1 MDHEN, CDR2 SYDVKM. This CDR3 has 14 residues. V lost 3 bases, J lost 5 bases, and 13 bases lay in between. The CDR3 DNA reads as TGTGCCAGCAGTTTCCCCCTCCAGGGATATGGCTACACCTTC. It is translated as CASSFPLQGYGYTF.

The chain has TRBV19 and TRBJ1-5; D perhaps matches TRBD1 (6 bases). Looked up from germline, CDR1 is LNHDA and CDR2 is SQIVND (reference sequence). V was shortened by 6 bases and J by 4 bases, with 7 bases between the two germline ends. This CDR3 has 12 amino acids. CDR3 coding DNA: TGTGCCAGTAGGACAGGTAATCAGCCCCAGCATTTT. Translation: CASRTGNQPQHF. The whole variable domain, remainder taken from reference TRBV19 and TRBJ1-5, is DGGITQSPKYLFRKEGQNVTLSCEQNLNHDAMYWYRQDPGQGLRLIYYSQIVNDFQKGDIAEGYSVSREKKESFPLTVTSAQKNPTAFYLCASRTGNQPQHFGDGTRLSIL.

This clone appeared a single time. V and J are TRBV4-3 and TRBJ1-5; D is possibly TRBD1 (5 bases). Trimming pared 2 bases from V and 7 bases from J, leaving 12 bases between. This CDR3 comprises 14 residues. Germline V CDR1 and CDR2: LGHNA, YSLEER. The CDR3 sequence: CASSQQGYGQPQHF. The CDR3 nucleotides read TGCGCCAGCAGCCAACAGGGTTACGGGCAGCCCCAGCATTTT.

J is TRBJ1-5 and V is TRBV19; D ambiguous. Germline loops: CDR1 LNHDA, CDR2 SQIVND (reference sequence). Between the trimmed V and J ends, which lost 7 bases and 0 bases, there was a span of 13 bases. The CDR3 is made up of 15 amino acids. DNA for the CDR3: TGTGCCAGTAAAATAGCCATCTTTAGCAATCAGCCCCAGCATTTT. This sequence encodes CASKIAIFSNQPQHF.

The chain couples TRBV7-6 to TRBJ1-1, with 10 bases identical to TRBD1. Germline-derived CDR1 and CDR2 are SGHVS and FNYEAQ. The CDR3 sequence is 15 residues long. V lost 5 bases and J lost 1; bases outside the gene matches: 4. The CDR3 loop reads CASSRGQGTNTEAFF. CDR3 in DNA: TGTGCCAGCAGCCGGGGACAGGGGACGAACACTGAAGCTTTCTTT.

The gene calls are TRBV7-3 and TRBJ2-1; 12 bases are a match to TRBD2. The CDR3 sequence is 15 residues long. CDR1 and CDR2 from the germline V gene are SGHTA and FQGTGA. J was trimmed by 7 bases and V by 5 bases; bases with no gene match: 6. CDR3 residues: CASSPGLAGGNEQFF. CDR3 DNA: TGTGCCAGCAGCCCGGGACTAGCGGGCGGAAATGAGCAGTTCTTC.

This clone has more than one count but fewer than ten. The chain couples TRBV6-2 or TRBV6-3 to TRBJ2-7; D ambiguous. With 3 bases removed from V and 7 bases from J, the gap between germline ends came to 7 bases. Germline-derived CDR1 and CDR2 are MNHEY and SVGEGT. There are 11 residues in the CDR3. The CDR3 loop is CASSYSGEQYV. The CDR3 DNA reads TGTGCCAGCAGTTATTCCGGGGAGCAGTACGTC.

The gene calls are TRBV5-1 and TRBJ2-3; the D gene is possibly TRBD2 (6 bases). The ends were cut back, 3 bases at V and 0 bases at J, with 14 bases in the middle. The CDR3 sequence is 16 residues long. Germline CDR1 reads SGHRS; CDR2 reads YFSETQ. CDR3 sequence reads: CASSYDAGRSTDTQYF. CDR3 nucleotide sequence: TGCGCCAGCAGCTATGACGCGGGACGTAGCACAGATACGCAGTATTTT.